This TCR beta chain was found in a study of brain T cells in children with intractable seizures. Profiling relied on immunoSEQ multiplex PCR, and the TCRdb table lists in-frame clones only, not all of them. The table records about 340,000 clones, about 93% of them present only once. The time point here: blood from clinic visit 5 months post-surgery; TSC patient then seizure free. Germline CDR1 is SGHNT and CDR2 is YYREEE (reference sequence). This CDR3 has 16 amino acids. Trimming cost V 0 bases and J 1 base, with 13 bases left between them. Sequenced here: peripheral blood, sampled 4 to 5 months after surgery. This receptor was obtained from a boy under two years old with tuberous sclerosis and intractable seizures. This chain uses TRBV5-4 with TRBJ2-5; D is ambiguous. The CDR3 loop is CASSLEATTFQETQYF. The CDR3 bases are TGTGCCAGCAGCTTGGAGGCGACAACATTCCAAGAGACCCAGTACTTC. The whole variable domain, filled in from reference TRBV5-4 and TRBJ2-5, reads ETGVTQSPTHLIKTRGQQVTLRCSSQSGHNTVSWYQQALGQGPQFIFQYYREEENGRGNFPPRFSGLQFPNYSSELNVNALELDDSALYLCASSLEATTFQETQYFGPGTRLLVL.